A selection of T cell receptor beta chains follows, all from one sample in a study of shared clonotypes between healthy human individuals. Some clones are missing from TCRdb's copy, which holds only in-frame ones; the method was immunoSEQ multiplex PCR. The data show around 1.9 million clones, about 93% seen once. Source material: naive CD8+ T cells from PBMCs. Every receptor here comes from a man between 18 and 29 years old in good health. Some clones in this sample may be carry-over from other donors' samples. CDR3s include the opening cysteine and the closing phenylalanine or tryptophan.

v_call	cdr3_length	j_call	cdr3_aa
TRBV30	15	TRBJ1-2	CAWAQPIPGRYGYTF
TRBV27	12	TRBJ2-7	CASSPSYPEQYF
TRBV29-1	12	TRBJ2-2	CSVDWGTGELFF
TRBV4-2	15	TRBJ2-1	CASSQEALPATEQFF
TRBV9	14	TRBJ2-7	CASSVRGTAYEQYF
TRBV19	14	TRBJ1-5	CASSMTFGNQPQHF
TRBV5-1	16	TRBJ2-3	CASSREDRPAGDTQYF
TRBV5-1	15	TRBJ1-2	CASTINTGTGGGYTF
TRBV10-2	14	TRBJ2-7	CASRDRFLAYEQYF
TRBV10-2	13	TRBJ2-7	CASIGGSTYEQYF
TRBV5-1	16	TRBJ2-3	CASSLTQGPEADTQYF
TRBV10-3	17	TRBJ2-1	CAISESASGRALNEQFF
TRBV5-1	17	TRBJ2-6	CASSAFQGRPGANVLTF